This T cell receptor (beta chain) was sequenced for a study of CD8+ T cells in alopecia areata. Extraction and reverse transcription of RNA yielded cDNA as the sequencing template. Libraries were prepared by immunoSEQ multiplex PCR; TCRdb keeps only in-frame clonotypes and omits some of them. Of 140,000 to 150,000 clones listed, about 87% were seen once; the top ten hold approximately 15%. This CDR3 has 8 residues. Between the trimmed V and J ends, which lost 3 bases and 15 bases, there was a span of 3 bases. The germline CDR1 and CDR2 sequences are SGHTA and FQGNSA. The sequence was obtained from a human donor with alopecia areata. This chain joins TRBV7-2 and TRBJ2-1; D gene unclear. The sample was CD8+ T cells sorted from blood, taken at week 0. CDR3 amino acids: CASSFWFF. Here the CDR3 DNA reads TGTGCCAGCAGCTTCTGGTTCTTC.